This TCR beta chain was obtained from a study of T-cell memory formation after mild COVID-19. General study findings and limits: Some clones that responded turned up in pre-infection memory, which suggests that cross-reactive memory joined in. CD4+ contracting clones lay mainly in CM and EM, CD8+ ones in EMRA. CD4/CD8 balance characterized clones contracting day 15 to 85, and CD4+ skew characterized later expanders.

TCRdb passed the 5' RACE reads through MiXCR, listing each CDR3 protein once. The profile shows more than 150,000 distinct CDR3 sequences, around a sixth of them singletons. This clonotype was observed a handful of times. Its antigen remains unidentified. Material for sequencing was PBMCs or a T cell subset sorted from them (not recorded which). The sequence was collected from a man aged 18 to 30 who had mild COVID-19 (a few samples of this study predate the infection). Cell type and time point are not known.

In nucleotides, the CDR3 is TGTGCCAGCAGTCCCGACAGGAATAACTATGGCTACACCTTC. Translating gives CASSPDRNNYGYTF. The chain links TRBV28 to TRBJ1-2; maybe TRBD1 (6 bases). There are 14 residues in the CDR3. With 5 bases removed from V and 1 base from J, the gap between germline ends came to 11 bases. CDR1 and CDR2 (germline): MDHEN, SYDVKM.